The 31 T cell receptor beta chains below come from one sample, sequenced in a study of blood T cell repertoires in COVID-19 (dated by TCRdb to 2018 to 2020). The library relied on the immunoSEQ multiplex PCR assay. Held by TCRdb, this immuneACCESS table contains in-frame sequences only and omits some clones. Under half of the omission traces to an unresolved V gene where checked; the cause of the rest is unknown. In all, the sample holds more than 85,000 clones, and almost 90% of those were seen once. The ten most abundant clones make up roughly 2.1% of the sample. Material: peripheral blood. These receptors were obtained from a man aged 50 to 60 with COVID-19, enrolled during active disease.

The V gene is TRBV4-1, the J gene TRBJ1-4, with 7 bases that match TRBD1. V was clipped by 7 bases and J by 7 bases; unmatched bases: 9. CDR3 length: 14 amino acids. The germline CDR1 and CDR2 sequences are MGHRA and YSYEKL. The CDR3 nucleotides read TGCGCCAGCACCAACAGGGGCAGCGGTGAAAAACTGTTTTTT. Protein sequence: CASTNRGSGEKLFF.

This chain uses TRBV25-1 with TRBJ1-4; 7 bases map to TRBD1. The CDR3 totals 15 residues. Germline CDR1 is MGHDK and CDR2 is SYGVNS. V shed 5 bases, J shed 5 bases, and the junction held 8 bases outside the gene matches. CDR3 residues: CASSIGQVGNEKLFF. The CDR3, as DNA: TGTGCCAGCAGTATTGGACAGGTTGGGAATGAAAAACTGTTTTTT.

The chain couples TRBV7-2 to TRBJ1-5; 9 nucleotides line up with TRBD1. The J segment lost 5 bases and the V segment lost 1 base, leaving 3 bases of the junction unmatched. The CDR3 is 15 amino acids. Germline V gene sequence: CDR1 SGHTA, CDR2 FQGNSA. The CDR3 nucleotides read TGTGCCAGCAGCTTAGGACAGGGGGTCGATCAGCCCCAGCATTTT. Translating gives CASSLGQGVDQPQHF.

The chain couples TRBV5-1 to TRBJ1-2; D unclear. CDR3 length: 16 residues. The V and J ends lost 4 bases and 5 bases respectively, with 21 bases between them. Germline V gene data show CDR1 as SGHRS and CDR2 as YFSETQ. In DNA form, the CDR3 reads TGCGCCAGCAGCCCTAGCCTAGGTTTGTCCGGTTATGGCTACACCTTC. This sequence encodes CASSPSLGLSGYGYTF.

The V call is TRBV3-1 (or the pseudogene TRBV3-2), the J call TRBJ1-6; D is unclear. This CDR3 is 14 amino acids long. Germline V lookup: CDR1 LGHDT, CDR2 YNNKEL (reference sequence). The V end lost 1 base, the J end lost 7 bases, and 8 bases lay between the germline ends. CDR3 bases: TGTGCCAGCAGCCAAGGCCAGATAAATTCACCCCTCCACTTT. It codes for CASSQGQINSPLHF.

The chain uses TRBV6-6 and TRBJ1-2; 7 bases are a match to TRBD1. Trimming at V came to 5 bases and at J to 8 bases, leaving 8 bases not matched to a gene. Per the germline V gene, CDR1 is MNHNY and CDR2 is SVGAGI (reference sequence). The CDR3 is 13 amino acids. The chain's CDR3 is CASSPTTGKGYTF. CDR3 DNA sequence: TGTGCCAGCAGTCCCACGACAGGGAAGGGCTACACCTTC.

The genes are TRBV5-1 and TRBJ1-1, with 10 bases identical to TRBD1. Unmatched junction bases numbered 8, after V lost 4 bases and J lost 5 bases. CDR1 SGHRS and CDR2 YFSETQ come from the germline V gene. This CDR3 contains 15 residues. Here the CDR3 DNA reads TGCGCCAGCAGCCTAGCACCGGGACAGGGGACTGAAGCTTTCTTT. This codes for CASSLAPGQGTEAFF.

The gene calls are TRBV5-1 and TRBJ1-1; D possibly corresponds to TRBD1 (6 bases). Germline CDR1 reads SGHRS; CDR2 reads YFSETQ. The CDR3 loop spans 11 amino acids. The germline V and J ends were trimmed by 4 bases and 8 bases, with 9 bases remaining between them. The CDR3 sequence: CASSLGTEAFF. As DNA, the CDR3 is TGCGCCAGCAGCCTGGGGACAGAAGCTTTCTTT.

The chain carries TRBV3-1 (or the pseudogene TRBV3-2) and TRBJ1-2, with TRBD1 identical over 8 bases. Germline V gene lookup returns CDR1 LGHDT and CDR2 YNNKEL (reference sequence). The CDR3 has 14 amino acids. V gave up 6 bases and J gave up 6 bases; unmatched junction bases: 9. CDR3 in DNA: TGTGCCAGCAGGGACACAGGGGGTAGGGATGGCTACACCTTC. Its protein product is CASRDTGGRDGYTF.

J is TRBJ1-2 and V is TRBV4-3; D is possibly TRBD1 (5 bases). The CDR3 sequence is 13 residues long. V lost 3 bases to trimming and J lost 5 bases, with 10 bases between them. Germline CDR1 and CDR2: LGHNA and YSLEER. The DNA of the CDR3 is TGCGCCAGCAGCCAGGGGGAGGTATATGGCTACACCTTC. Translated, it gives CASSQGEVYGYTF.

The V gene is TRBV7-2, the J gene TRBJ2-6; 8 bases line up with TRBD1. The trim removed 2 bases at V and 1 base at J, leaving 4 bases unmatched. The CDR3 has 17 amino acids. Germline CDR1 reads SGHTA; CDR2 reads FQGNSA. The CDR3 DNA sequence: TGTGCCAGCAGCTTACCCCGGACAGGGTCTGGGGCCAACGTCCTGACTTTC. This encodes CASSLPRTGSGANVLTF.

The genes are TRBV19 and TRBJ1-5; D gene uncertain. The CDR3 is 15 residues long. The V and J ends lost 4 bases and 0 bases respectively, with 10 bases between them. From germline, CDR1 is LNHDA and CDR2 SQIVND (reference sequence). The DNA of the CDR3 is TGTGCCAGTAGTAGTGAGTTATTTAGCAATCAGCCCCAGCATTTT. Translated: CASSSELFSNQPQHF.

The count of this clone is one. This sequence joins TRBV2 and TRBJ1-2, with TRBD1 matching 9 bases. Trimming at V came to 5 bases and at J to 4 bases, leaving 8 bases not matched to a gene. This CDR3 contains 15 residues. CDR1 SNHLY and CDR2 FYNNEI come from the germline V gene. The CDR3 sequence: CASSLSGTGPYGYTF. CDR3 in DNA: TGTGCCAGCAGTTTGAGTGGGACAGGGCCCTATGGCTACACCTTC.

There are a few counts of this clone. In DNA form, the CDR3 reads TGTGCCTGGAGTGTAGGTATAGGACAGGTGGTTGGTTCACCCCTCCACTTT. This codes for CAWSVGIGQVVGSPLHF. The chain links TRBV30 to TRBJ1-6; 7 nucleotides line up with TRBD1. J lost 9 bases, V lost 0 bases, and 14 bases had no gene match. CDR1 and CDR2 from the germline V gene are GTSNPN and SVGIG (reference sequence). The CDR3 has 17 residues. Full variable domain (outside the CDR3, taken from reference TRBV30 and TRBJ1-6): SQTIHQWPATLVQPVGSPLSLECTVEGTSNPNLYWYRQAAGRGLQLLFYSVGIGQISSEVPQNLSASRPQDRQFILSSKKLLLSDSGFYLCAWSVGIGQVVGSPLHFGNGTRLTVT.

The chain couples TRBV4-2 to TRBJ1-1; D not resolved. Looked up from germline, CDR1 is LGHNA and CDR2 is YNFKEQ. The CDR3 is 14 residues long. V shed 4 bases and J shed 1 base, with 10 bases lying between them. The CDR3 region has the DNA TGTGCCAGCAGCCTCCCGACGGGGAACACTGAAGCTTTCTTT. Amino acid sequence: CASSLPTGNTEAFF.

The CDR3 here is CASSRSGGATTDTQYF. In nucleotides, the CDR3 is TGCGCCAGCAGTCGGAGTGGGGGGGCTACCACAGATACGCAGTATTTT. The V gene is TRBV5-1, the J gene TRBJ2-3, with TRBD2 as a possible D gene (7 bases). V lost 5 bases to trimming and J lost 2 bases, with 18 bases between them. Germline-derived CDR1 and CDR2 are SGHRS and YFSETQ. The CDR3 runs to 16 residues.

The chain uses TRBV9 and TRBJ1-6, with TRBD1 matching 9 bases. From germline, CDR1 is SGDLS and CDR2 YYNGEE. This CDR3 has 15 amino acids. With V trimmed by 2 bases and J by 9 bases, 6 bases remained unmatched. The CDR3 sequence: CASSVWDRVSSPLHF. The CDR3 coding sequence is TGTGCCAGCAGCGTTTGGGACAGGGTTTCTTCACCCCTCCACTTT.

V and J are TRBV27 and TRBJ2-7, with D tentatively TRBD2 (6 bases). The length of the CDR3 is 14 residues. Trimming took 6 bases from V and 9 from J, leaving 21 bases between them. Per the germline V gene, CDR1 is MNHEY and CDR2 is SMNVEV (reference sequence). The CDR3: CASSYTGSQGRQYF. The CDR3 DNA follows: TGTGCCAGCAGCTACACCGGGAGCCAGGGTAGGCAGTACTTC.

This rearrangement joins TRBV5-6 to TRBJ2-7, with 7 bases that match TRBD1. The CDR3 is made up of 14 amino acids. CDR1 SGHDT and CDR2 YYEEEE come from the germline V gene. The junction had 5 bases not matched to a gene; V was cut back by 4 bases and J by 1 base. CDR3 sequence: CASSGNRGSYEQYF. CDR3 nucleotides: TGTGCCAGCAGCGGAAACAGGGGTTCCTACGAGCAGTACTTC.

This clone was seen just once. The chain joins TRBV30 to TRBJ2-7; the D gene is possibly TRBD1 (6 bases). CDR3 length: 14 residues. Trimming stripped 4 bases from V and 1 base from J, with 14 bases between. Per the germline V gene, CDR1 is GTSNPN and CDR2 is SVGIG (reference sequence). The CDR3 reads CAWNLWDTSYEQYF. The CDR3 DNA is TGTGCCTGGAACCTGTGGGACACTTCCTACGAGCAGTACTTC.

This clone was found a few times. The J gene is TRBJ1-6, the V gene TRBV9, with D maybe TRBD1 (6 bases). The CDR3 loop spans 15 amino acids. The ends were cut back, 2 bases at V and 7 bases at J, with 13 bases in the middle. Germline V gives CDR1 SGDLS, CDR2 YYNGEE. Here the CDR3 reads CASSVTGRVNSPLHF. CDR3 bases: TGTGCCAGCAGCGTTACAGGGAGGGTAAATTCACCCCTCCACTTT.

The CDR3 is CASSAQGANEQFF. CDR3 in DNA: TGTGCCAGCAGCGCACAGGGGGCAAACGAGCAGTTCTTC. The chain couples TRBV7-3 to TRBJ2-1, with 9 bases matching TRBD1. Germline-derived CDR1 and CDR2 are SGHTA and FQGTGA. The CDR3 has 13 residues. After removal of 5 bases from V and 10 bases from J, the junction contained 6 bases not matched to a gene.

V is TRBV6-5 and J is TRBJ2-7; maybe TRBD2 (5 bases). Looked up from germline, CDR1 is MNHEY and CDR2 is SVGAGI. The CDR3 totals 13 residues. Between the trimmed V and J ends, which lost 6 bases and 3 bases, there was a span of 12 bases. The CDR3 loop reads CASSPEEVYEQYF. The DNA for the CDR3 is TGTGCCAGCAGCCCGGAGGAGGTCTACGAGCAGTACTTC.

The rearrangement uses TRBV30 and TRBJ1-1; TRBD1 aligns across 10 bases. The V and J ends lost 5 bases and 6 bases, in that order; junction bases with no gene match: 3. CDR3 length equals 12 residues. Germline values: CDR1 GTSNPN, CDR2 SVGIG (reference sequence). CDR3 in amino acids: CAWGQGGAEAFF. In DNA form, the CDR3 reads TGTGCCTGGGGACAGGGGGGCGCTGAAGCTTTCTTT.

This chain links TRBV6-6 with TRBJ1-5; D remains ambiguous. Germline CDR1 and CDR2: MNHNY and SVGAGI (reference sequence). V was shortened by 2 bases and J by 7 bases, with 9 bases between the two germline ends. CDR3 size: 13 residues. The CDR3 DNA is TGTGCCAGCAGTTACCAGGTTGGGCAGCCCCAGCATTTT. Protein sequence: CASSYQVGQPQHF.

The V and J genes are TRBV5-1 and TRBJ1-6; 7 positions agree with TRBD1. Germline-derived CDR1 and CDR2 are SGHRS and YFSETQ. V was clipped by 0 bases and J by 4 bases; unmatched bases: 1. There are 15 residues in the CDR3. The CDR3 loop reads CASSLAGQYNSPLHF. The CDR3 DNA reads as TGCGCCAGCAGCTTGGCGGGACAGTATAATTCACCCCTCCACTTT.

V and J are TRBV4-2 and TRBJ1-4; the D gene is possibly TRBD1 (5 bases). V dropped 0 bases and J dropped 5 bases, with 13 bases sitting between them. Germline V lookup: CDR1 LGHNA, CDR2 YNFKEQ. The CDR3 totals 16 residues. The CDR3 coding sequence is TGTGCCAGCAGCCAAGATATATGGGGCCTCAATGAAAAACTGTTTTTT. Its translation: CASSQDIWGLNEKLFF.

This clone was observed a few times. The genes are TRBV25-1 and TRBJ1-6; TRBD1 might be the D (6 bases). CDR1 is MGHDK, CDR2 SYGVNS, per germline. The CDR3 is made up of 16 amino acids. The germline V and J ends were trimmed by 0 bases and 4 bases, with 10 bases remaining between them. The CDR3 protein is CASSEYRGGYNSPLHF. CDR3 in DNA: TGTGCCAGCAGTGAATATCGAGGGGGTTATAATTCACCCCTCCACTTT.

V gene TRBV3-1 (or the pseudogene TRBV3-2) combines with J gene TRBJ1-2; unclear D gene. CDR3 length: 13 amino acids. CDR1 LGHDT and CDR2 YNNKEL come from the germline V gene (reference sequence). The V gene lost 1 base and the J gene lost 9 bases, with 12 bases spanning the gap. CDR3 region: CASSQGRGWSYTF. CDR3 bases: TGTGCCAGCAGCCAAGGCCGGGGATGGAGCTACACCTTC.

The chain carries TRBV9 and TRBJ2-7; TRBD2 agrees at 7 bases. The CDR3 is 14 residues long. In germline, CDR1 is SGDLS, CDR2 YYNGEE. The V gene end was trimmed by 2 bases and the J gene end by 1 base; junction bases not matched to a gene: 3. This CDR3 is CASSVLADSYEQYF. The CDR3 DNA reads TGTGCCAGCAGCGTCCTAGCGGATTCCTACGAGCAGTACTTC. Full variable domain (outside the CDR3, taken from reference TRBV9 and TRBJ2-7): DSGVTQTPKHLITATGQRVTLRCSPRSGDLSVYWYQQSLDQGLQFLIQYYNGEERAKGNILERFSAQQFPDLHSELNLSSLELGDSALYFCASSVLADSYEQYFGPGTRLTVT.

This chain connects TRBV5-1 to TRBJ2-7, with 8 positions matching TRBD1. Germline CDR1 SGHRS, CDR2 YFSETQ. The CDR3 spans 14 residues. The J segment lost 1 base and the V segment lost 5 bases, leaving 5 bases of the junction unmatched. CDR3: CASSPDRGSYEQYF. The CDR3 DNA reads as TGCGCCAGCAGTCCAGACAGGGGTTCCTACGAGCAGTACTTC.